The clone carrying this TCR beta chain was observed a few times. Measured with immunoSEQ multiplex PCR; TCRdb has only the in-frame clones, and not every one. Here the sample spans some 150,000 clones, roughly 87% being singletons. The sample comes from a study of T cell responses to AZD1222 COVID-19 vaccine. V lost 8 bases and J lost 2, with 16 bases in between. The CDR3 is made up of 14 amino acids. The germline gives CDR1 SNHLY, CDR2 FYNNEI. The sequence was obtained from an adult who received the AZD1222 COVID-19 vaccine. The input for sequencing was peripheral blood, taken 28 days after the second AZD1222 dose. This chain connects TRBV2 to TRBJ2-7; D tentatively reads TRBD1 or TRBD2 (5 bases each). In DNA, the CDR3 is TGTGCCAGCCAACCGGGACGAGGTACCTACGAGCAGTACTTC. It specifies CASQPGRGTYEQYF.